This TCR beta chain appears in the sequencing data of a study of cytomegalovirus exposure and HLA in healthy donors. Study results and caveats: One later analysis, an examination of the 100 to 150 validation repertoires, found that first-cohort TCR clusters tended to co-occur in them.

A remark on this clone: What it recognizes is unknown.

TCRdb's copy holds only in-frame clones and misses some; the assay was immunoSEQ multiplex PCR. The sample records about 180,000 clones, approximately 81% being singletons. Germline CDR1 MNHNY, CDR2 SVGAGI (reference sequence). There are 15 residues in the CDR3. Between the trimmed V and J ends, which lost 0 bases and 3 bases, there was a span of 9 bases. The J gene is TRBJ1-5, the V gene TRBV6-6; D call uncertain. Sequencing used PBMCs. The clonotype originates from a man between 18 and 29 years old in good health and CMV-seropositive. CDR3 sequence: CASSYSGGDNQPQHF. In nucleotides, the CDR3 is TGTGCCAGCAGTTACTCAGGCGGAGACAATCAGCCCCAGCATTTT.